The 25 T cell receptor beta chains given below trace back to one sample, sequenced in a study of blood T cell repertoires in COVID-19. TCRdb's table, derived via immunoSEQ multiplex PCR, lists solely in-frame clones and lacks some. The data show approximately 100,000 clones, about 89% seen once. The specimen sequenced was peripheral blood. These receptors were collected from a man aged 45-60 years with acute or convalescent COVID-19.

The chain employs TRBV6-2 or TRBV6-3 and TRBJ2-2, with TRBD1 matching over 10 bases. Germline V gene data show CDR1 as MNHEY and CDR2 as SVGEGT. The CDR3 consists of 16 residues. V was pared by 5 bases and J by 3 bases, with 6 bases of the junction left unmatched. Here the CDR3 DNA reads TGTGCCAGCAGTACCGGGACAGGGGTGTACACCGGGGAGCTGTTTTTT. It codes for CASSTGTGVYTGELFF.

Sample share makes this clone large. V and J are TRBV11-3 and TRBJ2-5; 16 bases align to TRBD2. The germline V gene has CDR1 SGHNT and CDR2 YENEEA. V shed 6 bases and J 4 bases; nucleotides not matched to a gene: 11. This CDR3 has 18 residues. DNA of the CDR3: TGTGCCAGCAGTTCCGGGACTAGCGGGGGGGCAGTCCTAGAGACCCAGTACTTC. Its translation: CASSSGTSGGAVLETQYF. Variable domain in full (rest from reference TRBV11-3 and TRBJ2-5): EAGVVQSPRYKIIEKKQPVAFWCNPISGHNTLYWYLQNLGQGPELLIRYENEEAVDDSQLPKDRFSAERLKGVDSTLKIQPAELGDSAVYLCASSSGTSGGAVLETQYFGPGTRLLVL.

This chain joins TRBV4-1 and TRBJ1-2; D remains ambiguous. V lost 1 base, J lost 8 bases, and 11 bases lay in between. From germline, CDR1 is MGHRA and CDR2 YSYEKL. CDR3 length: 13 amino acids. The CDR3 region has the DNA TGCGCCAGCAGCCAAGGACATCTCGACGGCTACACCTTC. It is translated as CASSQGHLDGYTF.

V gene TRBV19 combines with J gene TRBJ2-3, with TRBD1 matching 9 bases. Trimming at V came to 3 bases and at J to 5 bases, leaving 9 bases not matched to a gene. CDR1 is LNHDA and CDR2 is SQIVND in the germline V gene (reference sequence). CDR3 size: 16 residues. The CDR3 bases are TGTGCCAGTAGTATTGTCGGACAGGGGACAAAAGATACGCAGTATTTT. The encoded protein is CASSIVGQGTKDTQYF.

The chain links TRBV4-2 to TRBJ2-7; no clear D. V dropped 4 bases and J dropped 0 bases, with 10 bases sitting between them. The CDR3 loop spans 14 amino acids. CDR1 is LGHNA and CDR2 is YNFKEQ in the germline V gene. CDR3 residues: CASSPASSSYEQYF. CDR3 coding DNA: TGTGCCAGCAGCCCAGCTAGTAGCTCCTACGAGCAGTACTTC.

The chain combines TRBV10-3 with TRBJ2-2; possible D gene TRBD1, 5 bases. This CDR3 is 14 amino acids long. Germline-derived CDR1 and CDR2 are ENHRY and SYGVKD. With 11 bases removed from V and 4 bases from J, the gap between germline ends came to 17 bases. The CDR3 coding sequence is TGTGCCTCCACCTGGCAGGGCGGCACCGGGGAGCTGTTTTTT. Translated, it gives CASTWQGGTGELFF.

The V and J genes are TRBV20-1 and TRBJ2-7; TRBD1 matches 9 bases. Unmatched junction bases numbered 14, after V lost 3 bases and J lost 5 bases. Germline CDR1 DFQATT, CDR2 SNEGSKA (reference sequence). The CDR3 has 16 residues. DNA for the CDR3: TGCAGTGCTAGTAATATACCGGGACAGGGTATGGACGAGCAGTACTTC. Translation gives CSASNIPGQGMDEQYF.

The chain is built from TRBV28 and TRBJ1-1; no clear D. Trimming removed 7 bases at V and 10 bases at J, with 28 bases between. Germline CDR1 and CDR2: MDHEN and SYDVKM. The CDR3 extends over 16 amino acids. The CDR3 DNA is TGTGCCAGCACCCCTCGGGAAGGTAAACTTTTGTTTGGAGCTTTCTTT. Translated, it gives CASTPREGKLLFGAFF.

This CDR3 reads CASSRGELTTGELFF. Here the CDR3 DNA reads TGTGCCAGCAGCCGGGGGGAGCTAACCACCGGGGAGCTGTTTTTT. The rearrangement uses TRBV11-3 and TRBJ2-2; 7 bases agree with TRBD2. The CDR3 loop spans 15 amino acids. Germline assignment: CDR1 SGHNT and CDR2 YENEEA. Trimming removed 5 bases from V and 4 bases from J; junction bases left unmatched: 7. Supplemented by reference TRBV11-3 and TRBJ2-2, the full variable domain reads EAGVVQSPRYKIIEKKQPVAFWCNPISGHNTLYWYLQNLGQGPELLIRYENEEAVDDSQLPKDRFSAERLKGVDSTLKIQPAELGDSAVYLCASSRGELTTGELFFGEGSRLTVL.

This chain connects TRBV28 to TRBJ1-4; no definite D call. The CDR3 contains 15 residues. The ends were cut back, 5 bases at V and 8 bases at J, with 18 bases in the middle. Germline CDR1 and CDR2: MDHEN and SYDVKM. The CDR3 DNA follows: TGTGCCAGCAGTCCCGCAGGTTCGGGAGGGGAAAAACTGTTTTTT. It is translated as CASSPAGSGGEKLFF.

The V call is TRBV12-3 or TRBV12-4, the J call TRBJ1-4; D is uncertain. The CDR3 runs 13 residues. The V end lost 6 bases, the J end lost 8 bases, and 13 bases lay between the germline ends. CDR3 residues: CASRLSGSEKLFF. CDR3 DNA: TGTGCCAGCAGGCTATCCGGGAGCGAAAAACTGTTTTTT.

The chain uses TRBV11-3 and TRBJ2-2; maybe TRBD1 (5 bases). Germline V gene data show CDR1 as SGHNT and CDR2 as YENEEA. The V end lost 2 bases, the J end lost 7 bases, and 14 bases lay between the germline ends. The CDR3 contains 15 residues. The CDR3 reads CASSLTTGLGGELFF. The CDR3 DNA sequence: TGTGCCAGCAGCTTAACCACAGGTTTGGGCGGGGAGCTGTTTTTT. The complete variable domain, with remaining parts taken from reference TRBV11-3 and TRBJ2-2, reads EAGVVQSPRYKIIEKKQPVAFWCNPISGHNTLYWYLQNLGQGPELLIRYENEEAVDDSQLPKDRFSAERLKGVDSTLKIQPAELGDSAVYLCASSLTTGLGGELFFGEGSRLTVL.

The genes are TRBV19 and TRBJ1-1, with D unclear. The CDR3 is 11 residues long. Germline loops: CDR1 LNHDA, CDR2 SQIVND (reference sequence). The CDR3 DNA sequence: TGTGCGGCGCGGGAGAACACTGAAGCTTTCTTT. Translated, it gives CAARENTEAFF.

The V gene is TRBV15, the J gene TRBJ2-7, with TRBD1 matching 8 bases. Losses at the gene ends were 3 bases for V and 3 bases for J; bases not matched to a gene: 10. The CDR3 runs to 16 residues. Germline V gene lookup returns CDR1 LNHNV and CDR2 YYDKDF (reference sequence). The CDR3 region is CATSSNPTGEGYEQYF. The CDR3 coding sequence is TGTGCCACCAGCAGCAATCCGACAGGGGAAGGCTACGAGCAGTACTTC.

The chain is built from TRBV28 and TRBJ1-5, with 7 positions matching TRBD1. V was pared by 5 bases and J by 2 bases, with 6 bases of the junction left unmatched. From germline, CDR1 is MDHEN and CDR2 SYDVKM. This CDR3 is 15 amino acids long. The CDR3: CASSLQGLGNQPQHF. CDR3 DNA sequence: TGTGCCAGCAGTCTACAGGGGTTGGGCAATCAGCCCCAGCATTTT. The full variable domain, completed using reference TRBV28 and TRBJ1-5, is DVKVTQSSRYLVKRTGEKVFLECVQDMDHENMFWYRQDPGLGLRLIYFSYDVKMKEKGDIPEGYSVSREKKERFSLILESASTNQTSMYLCASSLQGLGNQPQHFGDGTRLSIL.

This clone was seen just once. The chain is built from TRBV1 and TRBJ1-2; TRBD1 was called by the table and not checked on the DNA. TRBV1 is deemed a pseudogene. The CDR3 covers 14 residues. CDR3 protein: CTSSQFETGGGYTF. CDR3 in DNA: TGCACCAGCAGCCAATTCGAAACAGGGGGAGGCTACACCTTC.

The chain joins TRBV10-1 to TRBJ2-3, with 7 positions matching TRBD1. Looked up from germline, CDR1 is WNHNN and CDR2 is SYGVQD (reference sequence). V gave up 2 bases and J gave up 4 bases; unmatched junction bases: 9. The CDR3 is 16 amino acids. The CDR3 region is CASSEGNRGSADTQYF. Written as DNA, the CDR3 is TGCGCCAGCAGTGAGGGAAACAGGGGTAGCGCAGATACGCAGTATTTT.

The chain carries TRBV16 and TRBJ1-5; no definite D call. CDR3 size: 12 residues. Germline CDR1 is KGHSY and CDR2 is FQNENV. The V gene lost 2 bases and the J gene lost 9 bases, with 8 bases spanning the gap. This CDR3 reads CASSQPSGPQHF. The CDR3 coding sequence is TGTGCCAGCAGCCAACCCTCCGGGCCCCAGCATTTT.

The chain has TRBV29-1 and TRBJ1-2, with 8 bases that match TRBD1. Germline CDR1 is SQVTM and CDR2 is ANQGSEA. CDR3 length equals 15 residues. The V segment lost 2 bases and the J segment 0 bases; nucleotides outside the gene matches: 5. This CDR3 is CSVEPSQGANYGYTF. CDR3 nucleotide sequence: TGCAGCGTTGAACCTTCACAGGGGGCTAACTATGGCTACACCTTC.

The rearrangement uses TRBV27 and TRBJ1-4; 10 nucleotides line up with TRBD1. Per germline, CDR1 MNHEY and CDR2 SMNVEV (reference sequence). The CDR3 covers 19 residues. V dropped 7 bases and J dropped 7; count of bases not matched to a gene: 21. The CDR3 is CASKHYSETGGYGGEKLFF. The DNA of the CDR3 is TGTGCCAGCAAACACTATTCAGAGACAGGGGGCTATGGTGGTGAAAAACTGTTTTTT.

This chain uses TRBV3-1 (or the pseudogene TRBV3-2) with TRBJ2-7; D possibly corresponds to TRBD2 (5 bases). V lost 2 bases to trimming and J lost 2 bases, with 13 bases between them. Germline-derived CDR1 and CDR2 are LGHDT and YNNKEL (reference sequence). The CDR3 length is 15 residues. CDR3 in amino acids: CASSQLGSGTYEQYF. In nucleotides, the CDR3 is TGTGCCAGCAGCCAACTAGGGTCGGGGACCTACGAGCAGTACTTC.

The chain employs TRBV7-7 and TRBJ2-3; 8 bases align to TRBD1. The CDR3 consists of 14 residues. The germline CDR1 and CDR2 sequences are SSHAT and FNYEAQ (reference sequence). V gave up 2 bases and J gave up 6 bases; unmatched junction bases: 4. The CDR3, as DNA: TGTGCCAGCAGCTTACGGACAGGGCCCGATACGCAGTATTTT. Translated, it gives CASSLRTGPDTQYF.

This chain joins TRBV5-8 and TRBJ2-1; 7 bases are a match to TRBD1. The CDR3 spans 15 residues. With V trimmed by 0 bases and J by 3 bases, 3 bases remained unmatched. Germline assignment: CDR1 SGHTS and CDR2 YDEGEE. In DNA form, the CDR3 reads TGTGCCAGCAGCTTGGTACAGGGGATCTACAATGAGCAGTTCTTC. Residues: CASSLVQGIYNEQFF.

CDR3 sequence reads: CASSKTDNRGTHPQHF. DNA of the CDR3: TGTGCCAGCAGCAAAACGGATAACAGGGGAACCCACCCCCAGCATTTT. The V gene is TRBV3-1 (or the pseudogene TRBV3-2), the J gene TRBJ1-5; TRBD1 matches 7 bases. The CDR3 consists of 16 residues. CDR1 and CDR2 (germline): LGHDT, YNNKEL (reference sequence). Trimming at V came to 5 bases and at J to 10 bases, leaving 17 bases not matched to a gene.

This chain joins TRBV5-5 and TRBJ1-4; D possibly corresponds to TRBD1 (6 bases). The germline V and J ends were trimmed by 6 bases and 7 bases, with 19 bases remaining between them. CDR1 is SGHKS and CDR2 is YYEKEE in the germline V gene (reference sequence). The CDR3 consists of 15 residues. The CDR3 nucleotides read TGTGCCAGCAACCTCTTACCGGGGGGCCTTGAAAAACTGTTTTTT. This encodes CASNLLPGGLEKLFF. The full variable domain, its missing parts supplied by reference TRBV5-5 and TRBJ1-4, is DAGVTQSPTHLIKTRGQQVTLRCSPISGHKSVSWYQQVLGQGPQFIFQYYEKEERGRGNFPDRFSARQFPNYSSELNVNALLLGDSALYLCASNLLPGGLEKLFFGSGTQLSVL.